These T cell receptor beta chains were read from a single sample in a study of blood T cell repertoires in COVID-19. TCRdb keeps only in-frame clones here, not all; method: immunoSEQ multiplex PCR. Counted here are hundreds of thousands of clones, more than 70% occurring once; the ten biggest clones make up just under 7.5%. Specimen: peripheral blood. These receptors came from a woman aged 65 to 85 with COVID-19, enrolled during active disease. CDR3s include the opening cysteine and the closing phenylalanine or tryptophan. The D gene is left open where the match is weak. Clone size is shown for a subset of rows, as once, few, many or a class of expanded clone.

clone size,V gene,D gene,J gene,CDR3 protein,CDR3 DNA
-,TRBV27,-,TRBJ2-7,CASRTGTGQYF,TGTGCCAGCAGGACAGGAACAGGGCAGTACTTC
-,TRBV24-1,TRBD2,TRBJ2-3,CASSPGLAGTDTQYF,TGTGCCTCTTCACCGGGACTAGCGGGGACAGATACGCAGTATTTT
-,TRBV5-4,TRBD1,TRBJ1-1,CASSVGQGPGMTEAFF,TGTGCCAGCAGCGTCGGACAGGGGCCGGGGATGACTGAAGCTTTCTTT
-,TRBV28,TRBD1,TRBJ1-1,CASLRGQAEAFF,TGTGCCAGCCTAAGGGGGCAAGCAGAAGCTTTCTTT
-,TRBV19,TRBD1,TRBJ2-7,CASSIDLWGQGVDEQYF,TGTGCCAGTAGTATAGACCTTTGGGGACAGGGTGTGGACGAGCAGTACTTC
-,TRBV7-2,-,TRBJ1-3,CASRPQGLLGNTIYF,TGTGCCAGCAGACCGCAGGGATTGTTAGGAAACACCATATATTTT
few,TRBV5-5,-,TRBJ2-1,CASSLRWGPENEQFF,TGTGCCAGCAGCTTGCGGTGGGGGCCGGAAAATGAGCAGTTCTTC
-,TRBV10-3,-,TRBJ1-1,CAISESWGGTEAFF,TGTGCCATCAGTGAGTCGTGGGGGGGAACTGAAGCTTTCTTT
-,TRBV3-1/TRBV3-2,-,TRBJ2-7,CASSQDLLYEQYF,TGTGCCAGCAGCCAAGATTTACTCTACGAGCAGTACTTC
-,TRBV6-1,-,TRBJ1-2,CASSEQKYYGYTF,TGTGCCAGCAGTGAACAGAAGTACTATGGCTACACCTTC
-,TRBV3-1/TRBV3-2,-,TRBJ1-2,CASSPAVSMGGYTF,TGTGCCAGCAGCCCAGCGGTATCGATGGGGGGCTACACCTTC
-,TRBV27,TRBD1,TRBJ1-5,CASSLSTGFDQPQHF,TGTGCCAGCAGTTTATCGACAGGGTTCGATCAGCCCCAGCATTTT
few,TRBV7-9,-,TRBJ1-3,CAPGPAGTISGNTIYF,TGTGCCCCGGGCCCCGCAGGGACAATTTCTGGAAACACCATATATTTT
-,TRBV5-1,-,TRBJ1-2,CASSFNLIGGSYNNYGYTF,TGCGCCAGCAGCTTTAATCTCATTGGTGGGAGCTACAATAACTATGGCTACACCTTC
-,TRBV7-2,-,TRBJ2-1,CASRRDTYNEQFF,TGTGCCAGCAGGAGAGACACCTACAATGAGCAGTTCTTC
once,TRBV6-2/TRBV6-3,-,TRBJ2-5,CASSYLGAARAQYF,TGTGCCAGCAGTTACTTAGGGGCGGCCCGGGCCCAGTACTTC
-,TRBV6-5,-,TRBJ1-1,CASSYQPRDEAFF,TGTGCCAGCAGTTACCAACCGAGGGATGAAGCTTTCTTT
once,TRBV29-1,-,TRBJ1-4,CSANSATNEKLFF,TGCAGCGCTAACAGTGCAACTAATGAAAAACTGTTTTTT
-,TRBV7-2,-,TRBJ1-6,CASSPTAYNSPLHF,TGTGCCAGCAGCCCGACAGCCTATAATTCACCCCTCCACTTT
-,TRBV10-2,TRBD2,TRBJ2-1,CASRLTSGGAAHNEQFF,TGCGCCAGCCGCTTGACTAGCGGGGGGGCAGCCCACAATGAGCAGTTCTTC
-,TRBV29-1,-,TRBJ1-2,CSVEDQNPGYTF,TGCAGCGTTGAAGATCAGAACCCTGGCTACACCTTC
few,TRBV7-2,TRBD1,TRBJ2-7,CASSFDRDYEQYF,TGTGCCAGCAGCTTTGACAGGGATTACGAGCAGTACTTC
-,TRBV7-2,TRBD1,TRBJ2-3,CASSEDRTGGLDTQYF,TGTGCCAGCAGCGAAGACCGGACAGGGGGCTTGGATACGCAGTATTTT
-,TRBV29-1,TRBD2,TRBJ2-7,CSVDGLAGDLSYEQYF,TGCAGCGTTGACGGACTAGCGGGGGATCTTTCCTACGAGCAGTACTTC
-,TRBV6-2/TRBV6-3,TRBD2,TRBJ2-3,CASSYSSGRGGTDTQYF,TGTGCCAGCAGTTACTCAAGCGGGCGGGGGGGCACAGATACGCAGTATTTT
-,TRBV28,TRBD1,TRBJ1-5,CASSSPGTGGSSNQPQHF,TGTGCCAGCAGCTCTCCCGGGACAGGGGGGTCTAGCAATCAGCCCCAGCATTTT
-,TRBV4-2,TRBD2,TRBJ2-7,CASSQDSLAGDSYEQYF,TGTGCCAGCAGCCAAGATTCCCTAGCGGGGGACTCCTACGAGCAGTACTTC
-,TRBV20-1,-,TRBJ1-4,CSALREGVFF,TGCAGTGCCCTTCGCGAAGGGGTGTTTTTT
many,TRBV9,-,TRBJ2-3,CASSAGGDTQYF,TGTGCCAGCAGCGCAGGGGGGGATACGCAGTATTTT
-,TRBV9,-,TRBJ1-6,CASSPAGGMVGSPLHF,TGTGCCAGCAGCCCTGCTGGAGGGATGGTTGGTTCACCCCTCCACTTT
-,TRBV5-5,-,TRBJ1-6,CASSSGELNSPLHF,TGTGCCAGCAGCAGCGGGGAATTAAATTCACCCCTCCACTTT
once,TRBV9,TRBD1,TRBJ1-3,CASSVAGDSRFSGNTIYF,TGTGCCAGCAGCGTAGCTGGGGACAGCCGATTCTCTGGAAACACCATATATTTT
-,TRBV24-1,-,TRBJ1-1,CATSDSSRGLAGTEAFF,TGTGCCACCAGTGACTCTAGCAGGGGTTTGGCAGGGACTGAAGCTTTCTTT
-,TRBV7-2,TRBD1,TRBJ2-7,CASSGRDSSSYEQYF,TGTGCCAGCAGCGGAAGGGACAGTAGCTCCTACGAGCAGTACTTC
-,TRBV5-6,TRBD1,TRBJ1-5,CASSLQGPSNQPQHF,TGTGCCAGCAGCTTACAGGGGCCTAGCAATCAGCCCCAGCATTTT
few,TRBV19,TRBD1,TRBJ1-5,CASSIGTGDLLMPQHF,TGTGCCAGTAGTATAGGGACAGGTGACCTGTTGATGCCCCAGCATTTT
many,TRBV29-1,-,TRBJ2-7,CSAALHENYEQYF,TGCAGCGCTGCCTTACACGAAAATTACGAGCAGTACTTC
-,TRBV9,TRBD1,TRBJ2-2,CASSVAGQRTTGELFF,TGTGCCAGCAGCGTAGCGGGACAGAGGACCACCGGGGAGCTGTTTTTT
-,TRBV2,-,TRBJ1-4,CASKTGFNEKLFF,TGTGCCAGCAAGACAGGTTTTAATGAAAAACTGTTTTTT
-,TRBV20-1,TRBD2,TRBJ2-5,CSASGRLASETQYF,TGCAGTGCCAGTGGGAGACTAGCGTCGGAGACCCAGTACTTC
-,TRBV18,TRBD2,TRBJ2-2,CASSPSGNGELFF,TGTGCCAGCTCACCCAGCGGGAACGGGGAGCTGTTTTTT
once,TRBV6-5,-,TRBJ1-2,CASSRGRNYGYTF,TGTGCCAGCAGTCGGGGGAGAAACTATGGCTACACCTTC
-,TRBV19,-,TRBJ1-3,CASRRQTFSGNTIYF,TGTGCCAGTAGACGACAGACCTTCTCTGGAAACACCATATATTTT
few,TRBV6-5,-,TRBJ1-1,CASRGQTEAFF,TGTGCCAGCAGGGGACAAACTGAAGCTTTCTTT
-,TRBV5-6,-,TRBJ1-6,CASSLVATELSPLHF,TGTGCCAGCAGCTTGGTGGCGACAGAGCTGTCACCCCTCCACTTT
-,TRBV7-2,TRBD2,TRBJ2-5,CASSLGGASGGGTQYF,TGTGCCAGCAGCTTAGGAGGGGCTAGCGGGGGTGGGACCCAGTACTTC
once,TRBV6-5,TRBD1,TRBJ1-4,CASGQGWGNEKLFF,TGTGCCAGCGGACAGGGGTGGGGTAATGAAAAACTGTTTTTT
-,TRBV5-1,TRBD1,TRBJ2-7,CASSNDRGNEQYF,TGCGCCAGCAGCAACGACAGGGGCAACGAGCAGTACTTC
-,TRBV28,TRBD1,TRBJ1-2,CASSQPGQGSSYGYTF,TGTGCCAGCAGTCAACCAGGACAGGGTTCTAGCTATGGCTACACCTTC
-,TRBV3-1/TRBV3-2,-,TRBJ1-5,CASSQGGNQPQHF,TGTGCCAGCAGCCAAGGAGGGAATCAGCCCCAGCATTTT
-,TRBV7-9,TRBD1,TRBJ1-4,CASSSTGGLSEKLFF,TGTGCCAGCAGCTCGACAGGGGGCCTTAGTGAAAAACTGTTTTTT
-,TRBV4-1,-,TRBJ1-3,CASSHPFSPGLGNTIYF,TGCGCCAGCAGCCACCCTTTCTCCCCGGGTTTAGGAAACACCATATATTTT
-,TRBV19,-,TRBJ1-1,CASSTRTATNTEAFF,TGTGCCAGTAGTACCCGGACAGCTACGAACACTGAAGCTTTCTTT
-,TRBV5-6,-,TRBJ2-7,CASSSIPSGGKQYF,TGTGCCAGCAGCTCAATCCCCTCGGGTGGAAAGCAGTACTTC
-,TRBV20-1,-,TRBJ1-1,CSPYTGTEAFF,TGCAGTCCGTACACGGGCACTGAAGCTTTCTTT